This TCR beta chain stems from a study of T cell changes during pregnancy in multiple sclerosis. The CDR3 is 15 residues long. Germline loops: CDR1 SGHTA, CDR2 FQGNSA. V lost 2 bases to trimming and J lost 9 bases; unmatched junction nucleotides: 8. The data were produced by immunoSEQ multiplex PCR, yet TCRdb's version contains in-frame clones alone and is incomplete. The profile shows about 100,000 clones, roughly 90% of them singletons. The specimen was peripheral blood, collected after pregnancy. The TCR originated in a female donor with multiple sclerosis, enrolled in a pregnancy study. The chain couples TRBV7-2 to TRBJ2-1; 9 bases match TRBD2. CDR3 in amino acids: CASSLLAGGLGEQFF. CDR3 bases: TGTGCCAGCAGCTTACTCGCGGGGGGGTTGGGTGAGCAGTTCTTC.